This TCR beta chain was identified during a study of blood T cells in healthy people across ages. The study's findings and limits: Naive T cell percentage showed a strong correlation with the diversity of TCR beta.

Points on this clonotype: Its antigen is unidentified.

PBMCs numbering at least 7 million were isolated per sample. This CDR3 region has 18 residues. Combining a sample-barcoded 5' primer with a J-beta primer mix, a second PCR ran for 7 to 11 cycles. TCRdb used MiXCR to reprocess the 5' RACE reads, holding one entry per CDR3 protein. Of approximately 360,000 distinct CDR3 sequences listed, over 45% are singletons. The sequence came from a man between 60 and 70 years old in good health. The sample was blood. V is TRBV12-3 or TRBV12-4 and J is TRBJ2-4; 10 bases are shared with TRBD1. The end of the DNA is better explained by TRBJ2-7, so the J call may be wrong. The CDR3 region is CASTIGIRTGGPSYEQYF. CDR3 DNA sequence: TGTGCCAGCACCATTGGGATTCGGACAGGGGGTCCCTCCTACGAGCAGTACTTC.